Each of the 14 T cell receptor beta chains below was sequenced from the same sample in a study of neurological immune-mediated disorders. In TCRdb, the 5' RACE reads were re-called with MiXCR into one record per CDR3 protein. The sample has about 65,000 distinct CDR3 sequences; 4.1% are singletons. Sequences were obtained from PBMCs. The receptors were sampled from a man in his fifties with multiple sclerosis.

In its sample, this clonotype was seen many times. The rearrangement uses TRBV20-1 and TRBJ2-7; TRBD2 agrees at 8 bases. The ends lost 3 bases at V and 2 bases at J; junction bases unmatched: 0. The CDR3 is made up of 12 amino acids. CDR1 is DFQATT, CDR2 SNEGSKA, per germline (reference sequence). The CDR3 reads CSARRGAYEQYV. CDR3 DNA: TGCAGTGCTAGGCGGGGGGCCTACGAGCAGTACGTC.

This chain connects TRBV6-4 to TRBJ2-3, with TRBD1 matching over 7 bases. The CDR3 loop spans 14 amino acids. Germline CDR1 is MRHNA and CDR2 is SNTAGT. The ends lost 4 bases at V and 1 base at J; junction bases unmatched: 2. CDR3 DNA: TGTGCCAGCAGTGGAGGGACAGGCACAGATACGCAGTATTTT. Translating gives CASSGGTGTDTQYF.

Many counts were recorded for this clonotype. The rearrangement uses TRBV7-8 and TRBJ2-7; D not resolved. CDR3 size: 15 residues. Trimming removed 3 bases from V and 6 bases from J, with 18 bases in between. The V gene's germline CDR1 is SGHVS and CDR2 FQNEAQ. The DNA of the CDR3 is TGTGCCAGCAGCTTCCGGACCCCCCCCCGGATCGAGCAGTACTTC. The encoded protein is CASSFRTPPRIEQYF.

This clonotype was recorded many times. The V and J genes are TRBV15 and TRBJ2-3, with D uncertain. Per the germline V gene, CDR1 is LNHNV and CDR2 is YYDKDF (reference sequence). The CDR3 covers 16 residues. Trimming removed 3 bases from V and 2 bases from J, with 15 bases in between. CDR3 sequence: CATSRDGYVLTDTQYF. In DNA, the CDR3 is TGTGCCACCAGCAGGGATGGGTATGTCCTCACAGATACGCAGTATTTT.

As regards this clonotype: The junction shows a germline mismatch at one end, possibly a read error. V usage is TRBV4-1 and J usage is TRBJ2-5; perhaps TRBD2 as D (7 bases). Germline V gives CDR1 MGHRA, CDR2 YSYEKL. CDR3 size: 15 residues. This chain's CDR3 is CASSQGGRGKETQYF. CDR3 bases: TGCGCCAGCAGTCAAGGAGGGAGGGGGAAAGAGACCCAGTACTTC.

J is TRBJ1-1 and V is TRBV5-1; D unclear. Trimming cost V 4 bases and J 2 bases, with 15 bases left between them. CDR1 is SGHRS, CDR2 YFSETQ, per germline. The length of the CDR3 is 15 residues. The CDR3 nucleotides are TGCGCCAGCAGCCCGAACCGGGAGACAAACACTGAAGCTTTCTTT. Translated: CASSPNRETNTEAFF.

This clonotype was counted ten times or more. The rearrangement uses TRBV5-1 and TRBJ2-1, with 10 bases matching TRBD2. Trimming cost V 3 bases and J 8 bases; bases outside gene matches: 8. This CDR3 contains 15 residues. CDR1 SGHRS and CDR2 YFSETQ come from the germline V gene. The CDR3 DNA follows: TGCGCCAGCAGCTGGAGCGGGGGGGCCTCAGATGAGCAGTTCTTC. Residues: CASSWSGGASDEQFF.

In its sample, this clonotype was seen many times. The V and J genes are TRBV20-1 and TRBJ1-2; D not resolved. V was pared by 1 base and J by 0 bases, with 12 bases between. Germline assignment: CDR1 DFQATT and CDR2 SNEGSKA (reference sequence). The CDR3 covers 15 residues. CDR3 loop: CSARGRAEANYGYTF. The CDR3 DNA is TGCAGTGCTAGAGGGAGGGCAGAAGCTAACTATGGCTACACCTTC.

With regard to this clonotype: One junction end does not reproduce the germline sequence, and a read error may be involved. The chain is built from TRBV3-1 and TRBJ1-5, with D hard to call. CDR3 length: 15 amino acids. The germline V gene encodes CDR1 LGHDT and CDR2 YNNKEL (reference sequence). CDR3 nucleotide sequence: TGTGCCAGCAGCCAAGGAACTAGGCTGCATCAGCCCCAGAATTTT. It specifies CASSQGTRLHQPQNF.

This clonotype has ten or more counts. V usage is TRBV6-2 or TRBV6-3 and J usage is TRBJ2-1, with TRBD2 identical over 13 bases. The CDR3 is 12 residues long. With 7 bases clipped from V and 14 bases from J, the junction kept 5 bases outside the gene matches. Germline-derived CDR1 and CDR2 are MNHEY and SVGEGT. Here the CDR3 DNA reads TGTGCCAGCACCGGACTAGCGGGGGTAAAGTTCTTC. Translation gives CASTGLAGVKFF.

This clonotype was recorded at least ten times. The rearrangement links TRBV7-6 to TRBJ2-7; D is ambiguous. The V and J ends lost 5 bases and 6 bases respectively, with 14 bases between them. The CDR3 totals 13 residues. CDR1 and CDR2 from the germline V gene are SGHVS and FNYEAQ. The CDR3 loop is CASSPGGPAEQYV. The DNA of the CDR3 is TGTGCCAGCAGCCCCGGCGGACCGGCCGAGCAGTACGTC.

This clonotype was counted a few times. The chain uses TRBV5-5 and TRBJ2-1, with D perhaps TRBD2 (6 bases). V shed 4 bases and J shed 15 bases, with 17 bases lying between them. CDR1 and CDR2 from the germline V gene are SGHKS and YYEKEE (reference sequence). The CDR3 has 12 amino acids. The CDR3: CASSTGGPKGFF. The CDR3 coding sequence is TGTGCCAGCAGCACCGGGGGTCCCAAAGGGTTCTTC.

There are many counts of this clonotype. This chain connects TRBV25-1 to TRBJ1-5; D is undetermined. Germline loops: CDR1 MGHDK, CDR2 SYGVNS. Trimming shortened V by 4 bases and J by 0 bases, and 7 bases separated the two germline ends. The length of the CDR3 is 14 residues. This CDR3 is CASSVWDSNQPQHF. The CDR3 DNA follows: TGTGCCAGCAGTGTATGGGATAGCAATCAGCCCCAGCATTTT.

This clonotype was detected once. The germline gene is not matched at one end of the junction; a read error may be the cause. The V gene is TRBV12-3 or TRBV12-4, the J gene TRBJ2-1; D uncertain. The CDR3 length is 11 residues. Here the CDR3 DNA reads TGTGCCAGCAGTTCTTACAATGATCAGTTCTTC. It codes for CASSSYNDQFF.